Listed here is a single T cell receptor (beta chain). Its matching antigen is unknown. This CDR3 comprises 12 residues. In germline, CDR1 is KGHSH, CDR2 LQKENI. With 4 bases removed from V and 2 bases from J, the gap between germline ends came to 5 bases. The sample originates from a study of siplizumab effects on memory and regulatory T cells. Overall study findings and caveats: The study found that siplizumab significantly reduced alloreactive sequences traceable to unstimulated CD4+ memory cells.

Sequencing used immunoSEQ multiplex PCR; TCRdb keeps in-frame clones, though not all of them. The sample shows approximately 100,000 clones, about 93% of them seen only once. This receptor was identified in a human donor in good health. Sequencing used non-Treg CD4+ T cells sorted from blood. This sequence joins TRBV18 and TRBJ1-2; D call uncertain. CDR3 in DNA: TGTGCCAGCTCACAGGAGAACTATGGCTACACCTTC. This codes for CASSQENYGYTF.